This T cell receptor (beta chain) was observed in a study of blood T cell repertoires in COVID-19. The repertoire was sequenced with immunoSEQ multiplex PCR; TCRdb's copy has only in-frame clones and lacks some. The sample contains 200,000 to 250,000 clones, around 84% of which appear only once. CDR3 length: 16 amino acids. Germline CDR1 reads DFQATT; CDR2 reads SNEGSKA (reference sequence). V lost 3 bases, J lost 0 bases, and 17 bases lay in between. This chain uses TRBV20-1 with TRBJ1-1, with a weak D call TRBD1 (5 bases). This clonotype was sampled from an elderly woman with COVID-19, enrolled during active disease. The specimen was peripheral blood. The DNA for the CDR3 is TGCAGTGCTAGTCTTGAGGGGAGGGGAATGAACACTGAAGCTTTCTTT. Encoded protein: CSASLEGRGMNTEAFF.